Below, 17 T cell receptor beta chains from the same sample are listed, as sequenced in a study of blood T cell repertoires in COVID-19. TCRdb keeps only in-frame clones here, not all; method: immunoSEQ multiplex PCR. The sample includes 400,000 to 500,000 clones, roughly 90% of them seen just once. Sequencing input: PBMCs or T cells enriched from blood (not recorded which). These TCRs come from a middle-aged woman who had recovered from COVID-19.

The V and J genes are TRBV11-3 and TRBJ1-2, with a tentative D call TRBD1 (5 bases). V gave up 5 bases and J gave up 2 bases, with 21 bases separating them. In germline, CDR1 is SGHNT, CDR2 YENEEA. This CDR3 is 17 amino acids long. The CDR3 sequence: CASSHLAVGTENYGYTF. The CDR3 DNA reads TGTGCCAGCAGCCACTTAGCGGTCGGGACGGAGAACTATGGCTACACCTTC.

V usage is TRBV3-1 (or the pseudogene TRBV3-2) and J usage is TRBJ1-2, with D tentatively TRBD1 (5 bases). Germline loops: CDR1 LGHDT, CDR2 YNNKEL (reference sequence). V lost 4 bases, J lost 9 bases, and 21 bases lay in between. CDR3 length: 15 amino acids. The CDR3 here is CASSRRAQAVKSYTF. DNA for the CDR3: TGTGCCAGCAGCCGGAGGGCACAGGCGGTAAAGAGCTACACCTTC.

This chain joins TRBV7-6 and TRBJ1-2; tentative D call: TRBD1 (5 bases). From germline, CDR1 is SGHVS and CDR2 FNYEAQ. Trimming took off 6 bases at V and 2 bases at J, with 13 bases between the two ends. CDR3 length: 14 residues. CDR3 coding DNA: TGTGCCAGCAGTCCACAGGAGTCCAACTATGGCTACACCTTC. As protein: CASSPQESNYGYTF.

The CDR3 protein is CASSLGRGTTEAFF. In nucleotides, the CDR3 is TGTGCCAGCAGCTTAGGCAGGGGAACTACTGAAGCTTTCTTT. V gene TRBV7-9 combines with J gene TRBJ1-1; maybe TRBD1 (6 bases). Trimming removed 1 base at V and 5 bases at J, with 11 bases between. The CDR3 covers 14 residues. Germline V gives CDR1 SEHNR, CDR2 FQNEAQ (reference sequence).

This rearrangement joins TRBV10-3 to TRBJ1-3, with 7 bases lining up with TRBD1. CDR1 and CDR2 from the germline V gene are ENHRY and SYGVKD. The CDR3 runs 15 residues. Germline trimming cut 6 bases from V and 2 bases from J; bases unmatched to any gene: 7. The CDR3 spells CAISGGTVTGNTIYF. The DNA of the CDR3 is TGTGCCATCAGCGGAGGGACAGTAACTGGAAACACCATATATTTT.

The sample holds a few counts of this clone. V usage is TRBV11-3 and J usage is TRBJ2-1; TRBD2 matches at 9 bases. Trimming cost V 5 bases and J 7 bases; bases outside gene matches: 9. This CDR3 has 15 amino acids. Germline values: CDR1 SGHNT, CDR2 YENEEA. This chain's CDR3 is CASSPGGLAGNEQFF. The CDR3 DNA sequence: TGTGCCAGCAGCCCCGGAGGGCTAGCGGGAAATGAGCAGTTCTTC.

This chain links TRBV5-5 with TRBJ2-3; D may be TRBD1 (6 bases). CDR3 size: 14 residues. CDR1 and CDR2 (germline): SGHKS, YYEKEE (reference sequence). With 4 bases removed from V and 3 bases from J, the gap between germline ends came to 12 bases. The chain's CDR3 is CASSPTTGTDTQYF. The CDR3 DNA reads as TGTGCCAGCAGCCCTACAACAGGGACAGATACGCAGTATTTT. The variable domain in full, completed from reference TRBV5-5 and TRBJ2-3, reads DAGVTQSPTHLIKTRGQQVTLRCSPISGHKSVSWYQQVLGQGPQFIFQYYEKEERGRGNFPDRFSARQFPNYSSELNVNALLLGDSALYLCASSPTTGTDTQYFGPGTRLTVL.

This rearrangement joins TRBV9 to TRBJ1-6; D perhaps matches TRBD1 (6 bases). Between the trimmed V and J ends, which lost 0 bases and 7 bases, there was a span of 17 bases. Germline V gene lookup returns CDR1 SGDLS and CDR2 YYNGEE. The CDR3 is 17 residues long. The DNA of the CDR3 is TGTGCCAGCAGCGTAGCCAGCGGGGGGGGGCGGAATTCACCCCTCCACTTT. It translates to CASSVASGGGRNSPLHF.

The chain employs TRBV5-1 and TRBJ1-2, with TRBD1 matching 10 bases. The CDR3 runs 14 residues. With 4 bases clipped from V and 8 bases from J, the junction kept 8 bases outside the gene matches. Germline V CDR1 and CDR2: SGHRS, YFSETQ. CDR3 in DNA: TGCGCCAGCAGCCTTACTGGGACAGGGGCCGGCTACACCTTC. It codes for CASSLTGTGAGYTF.

This sequence joins TRBV9 and TRBJ1-2; 7 bases align to TRBD1. With 4 bases clipped from V and 1 base from J, the junction kept 10 bases outside the gene matches. This CDR3 has 16 residues. Germline values: CDR1 SGDLS, CDR2 YYNGEE. The CDR3 loop is CASSPQADRLNYGYTF. Here the CDR3 DNA reads TGTGCCAGCAGCCCCCAAGCGGACAGGCTTAACTATGGCTACACCTTC.

The rearrangement links TRBV27 to TRBJ2-1; 8 bases align to TRBD1. Per the germline V gene, CDR1 is MNHEY and CDR2 is SMNVEV (reference sequence). V lost 5 bases to trimming and J lost 3 bases; unmatched junction nucleotides: 6. This CDR3 region has 15 residues. Here the CDR3 reads CASSPAGGHYNEQFF. For the CDR3, the DNA is TGTGCCAGCAGTCCCGCAGGGGGCCACTACAATGAGCAGTTCTTC.

This chain uses TRBV5-4 with TRBJ1-2; D uncertain. Trimming removed 2 bases from V and 8 bases from J, with 16 bases in between. CDR1 and CDR2 from the germline V gene are SGHNT and YYREEE (reference sequence). The CDR3 runs to 14 residues. The CDR3 nucleotides read TGTGCCAGCAGCTTTCCCCCGGGAGTGGGGGGCTACACCTTC. It yields the protein CASSFPPGVGGYTF.

This clone was seen only once. The chain employs TRBV4-3 and TRBJ1-2; no clear D gene. Trimming removed 0 bases from V and 4 bases from J, with 15 bases in between. This CDR3 spans 16 amino acids. Germline V lookup: CDR1 LGHNA, CDR2 YSLEER. CDR3 loop: CASSQDAGRSGYGYTF. The CDR3, as DNA: TGCGCCAGCAGCCAAGACGCGGGCAGGTCTGGCTATGGCTACACCTTC.

The genes are TRBV6-2 or TRBV6-3 and TRBJ1-2, with TRBD1 as a possible D gene (6 bases). Between the trimmed V and J ends, which lost 0 bases and 3 bases, there was a span of 11 bases. The CDR3 sequence is 15 residues long. Germline CDR1 and CDR2: MNHEY and SVGEGT. The CDR3 reads CASSYSKAGDYGYTF. The CDR3 region has the DNA TGTGCCAGCAGTTACTCGAAAGCAGGGGACTATGGCTACACCTTC.

V usage is TRBV18 and J usage is TRBJ2-4, with 13 bases that match TRBD2. CDR1 is KGHSH and CDR2 is LQKENI in the germline V gene. V lost 3 bases to trimming and J lost 2 bases; unmatched junction nucleotides: 7. This CDR3 spans 18 amino acids. The CDR3 sequence: CASSPPLAGGPSKNIQYF. The CDR3 DNA reads as TGTGCCAGCTCACCGCCACTAGCGGGAGGGCCGTCCAAAAACATTCAGTACTTC.

The rearrangement joins TRBV11-3 to TRBJ1-3; D perhaps matches TRBD1 (5 bases). Germline assignment: CDR1 SGHNT and CDR2 YENEEA. The CDR3 is 15 amino acids. V was cut by 1 base and J by 0 bases, with 7 bases left in between. The chain's CDR3 is CASSLAGGSGNTIYF. CDR3 coding DNA: TGTGCCAGCAGCTTAGCGGGGGGCTCTGGAAACACCATATATTTT.

This clone turned up a few times. The chain employs TRBV5-5 and TRBJ1-4; no clear D gene. This CDR3 region has 13 residues. Looked up from germline, CDR1 is SGHKS and CDR2 is YYEKEE (reference sequence). V was trimmed by 2 bases and J by 7 bases, leaving 9 bases between them. The chain's CDR3 is CASSFSVGEKLFF. Written as DNA, the CDR3 is TGTGCCAGCAGCTTTAGCGTCGGTGAAAAACTGTTTTTT.